Listed below are T cell receptor beta chains from one sample, sequenced in a study of T cell changes during pregnancy in multiple sclerosis. The data were produced by immunoSEQ multiplex PCR, yet TCRdb's version contains in-frame clones alone and is incomplete. The table records 35,000 to 45,000 clones, around 92% of them present only once. The material was CD4+ T cells from peripheral blood mononuclear cells, obtained after pregnancy. The source of these receptors is a female donor in good health, enrolled as a control in a pregnancy study. Each CDR3 is given with its conserved first and last residue. D genes are given only for firm matches. Clone sizes are given selectively: once, few, many, or a class where the clone is expanded.

d_gene,v_gene,abundance,j_gene,CDR3aa,CDR3nt
.,TRBV29-1,.,TRBJ2-7,CSVGPGSSDEQYF,TGCAGCGTTGGGCCCGGGAGTAGCGACGAGCAGTACTTC
TRBD2,TRBV28,once,TRBJ2-7,CASSSPPGLAAYEQYF,TGTGCCAGCAGTTCCCCCCCCGGGCTAGCGGCCTACGAGCAGTACTTC
TRBD1,TRBV20-1,.,TRBJ2-3,CSGGTADTQYF,TGCAGTGGTGGGACAGCAGATACGCAGTATTTT
TRBD2,TRBV28,.,TRBJ2-7,CASSFSGDSYEQYF,TGTGCCAGCAGTTTTAGCGGGGACTCCTACGAGCAGTACTTC
.,TRBV28,.,TRBJ2-3,CASSLRADTQYF,TGTGCCAGCAGTTTGAGGGCTGATACGCAGTATTTT
.,TRBV5-3,.,TRBJ2-5,CARSLAPLDFFQETQYF,TGTGCCAGAAGCTTGGCCCCCTTGGACTTTTTTCAAGAGACCCAGTACTTC
TRBD1,TRBV28,.,TRBJ1-5,CASSPRTGVNQPQHF,TGTGCCAGCAGTCCAAGAACAGGGGTTAACCAGCCCCAGCATTTT
TRBD1,TRBV28,.,TRBJ2-5,CASSYRGRRETQYF,TGTGCCAGCAGTTACAGGGGGCGACGAGAGACCCAGTACTTC
.,TRBV5-4,.,TRBJ1-1,CASSSNRNNEAFF,TGTGCCAGCAGCTCGAACAGGAACAATGAAGCTTTCTTT
TRBD1,TRBV2,.,TRBJ1-1,CASSLGQGQAFF,TGTGCCAGCAGCCTTGGACAGGGGCAGGCTTTCTTT
.,TRBV29-1,once,TRBJ2-2,CSAEGTAYGGTGELFF,TGCAGCGCTGAGGGGACAGCCTACGGGGGCACCGGGGAGCTGTTTTTT
.,TRBV6-4,.,TRBJ1-2,CASSADPGYGYTF,TGTGCCAGCAGTGCTGATCCAGGCTATGGCTACACCTTC
.,TRBV11-2,.,TRBJ2-7,CASSLGDSLEQYF,TGTGCCAGCAGCCTTGGGGACTCCCTCGAGCAGTACTTC
TRBD2,TRBV7-9,.,TRBJ2-1,CASSFLAGGNSSYNEQFF,TGTGCCAGCAGCTTCTTAGCGGGAGGGAACAGCTCCTACAATGAGCAGTTCTTC
.,TRBV29-1,.,TRBJ1-2,CSVDDRINYGYTF,TGCAGCGTTGATGACAGGATAAACTATGGCTACACCTTC
.,TRBV2,.,TRBJ1-1,CASSTQDGGYEAFF,TGTGCCAGCAGTACTCAGGACGGAGGGTATGAAGCTTTCTTT
TRBD1,TRBV9,.,TRBJ2-5,CASSAGQAQETQYF,TGTGCCAGCAGCGCCGGACAGGCCCAAGAGACCCAGTACTTC
.,TRBV28,once,TRBJ1-6,CASSDDISVSYNSPLHF,TGTGCCAGCAGTGACGACATTTCGGTCTCCTATAATTCACCCCTCCACTTT
.,TRBV4-3,.,TRBJ2-3,CASSQALTDTQYF,TGCGCCAGCAGCCAGGCCCTCACAGATACGCAGTATTTT
TRBD2,TRBV2,.,TRBJ2-5,CASRPTRLAGGETQYF,TGTGCCAGCAGACCAACTCGACTAGCGGGAGGAGAGACCCAGTACTTC
.,TRBV6-5,.,TRBJ1-5,CASRPGKNQPQHF,TGTGCCAGCCGCCCAGGTAAAAATCAGCCCCAGCATTTT
.,TRBV28,.,TRBJ1-6,CASTPAGRGKVSPLHF,TGTGCCAGCACCCCGGCTGGCAGGGGAAAGGTGTCACCCCTCCACTTT
.,TRBV5-8,.,TRBJ2-1,CASSWVGRGGEQFF,TGTGCCAGCAGCTGGGTGGGTAGGGGCGGCGAGCAGTTCTTC
.,TRBV23-1,.,TRBJ1-2,CATILTAGYTF,TGCGCCACCATATTAACAGCTGGCTACACCTTC
TRBD1,TRBV30,.,TRBJ2-7,CAWSRTGYEQYF,TGTGCCTGGAGCCGGACAGGCTACGAGCAGTACTTC
.,TRBV11-2,.,TRBJ2-3,CASSFLISGDSDTQYF,TGTGCCAGCAGCTTTTTAATAAGCGGAGATTCAGATACGCAGTATTTT
.,TRBV29-1,.,TRBJ2-7,CSARTLTYEQYF,TGCAGCGCCAGGACTCTCACCTACGAGCAGTACTTC
TRBD2,TRBV7-9,.,TRBJ2-3,CASSPYSSGRVPSTDTQYF,TGTGCCAGCAGCCCTTATTCTAGCGGGAGAGTCCCGAGCACAGATACGCAGTATTTT
TRBD2,TRBV5-1,.,TRBJ2-5,CASGSGGFQETQYF,TGCGCCAGCGGGAGCGGGGGCTTTCAAGAGACCCAGTACTTC
TRBD1,TRBV2,few,TRBJ1-6,CAKKEEGAASPLHF,TGTGCCAAAAAGGAGGAGGGGGCTGCTTCACCCCTCCACTTT